This T cell receptor (beta chain) was sequenced during a study of control samples from healthy donors and cancer patients. Germline-derived CDR1 and CDR2 are MNHNY and SVGAGI (reference sequence). The V and J ends lost 5 bases and 5 bases respectively, with 12 bases between them. The length of the CDR3 is 13 residues. Data came from immunoSEQ multiplex PCR; TCRdb stores just in-frame clones and leaves some out. The data contain approximately 150,000 clones, about 89% of them singletons. The sequenced sample consisted of blood. This clonotype was obtained from a man younger than 35 in good health. The V gene is TRBV6-6, the J gene TRBJ1-2; D unresolved. CDR3 residues: CASSPRVGYGYTF. The CDR3 coding sequence is TGTGCCAGCAGTCCTCGGGTTGGATATGGCTACACCTTC.